What follows are 32 T cell receptor beta chains derived from one specimen sequenced in a study of cytomegalovirus exposure and HLA in healthy donors. 13 Jbeta primers and 60 Vbeta primers were used for the PCR. Profiled with immunoSEQ multiplex PCR; TCRdb holds only in-frame clones, not every one. Of some 120,000 clones detected, roughly 80% appear once; the ten largest clones hold about 6%. Sequencing was done on a sample of PBMCs. These receptor sequences come from a woman aged 40 to 55 in good health and CMV-seronegative.

CDR3 coding DNA: TGTGCCAGCAGTCTCGGGGGAGGGAGCTACGAGCAGTACTTC. This sequence encodes CASSLGGGSYEQYF. The chain uses TRBV6-5 and TRBJ2-7; 7 bases are a match to TRBD2. The trim removed 5 bases at V and 3 bases at J, leaving 7 bases unmatched. The CDR3 is made up of 14 amino acids. Germline lookup yields CDR1 MNHEY and CDR2 SVGAGI.

The chain employs TRBV6-6 and TRBJ1-1, with 8 positions matching TRBD1. Germline CDR1 MNHNY, CDR2 SVGAGI (reference sequence). The CDR3 runs to 16 residues. J was trimmed by 2 bases and V by 4 bases; bases with no gene match: 9. The CDR3 DNA follows: TGTGCCAGCAGTTCCCGGGACAGGCGGAAAAACACTGAAGCTTTCTTT. Translating it yields CASSSRDRRKNTEAFF.

The chain joins TRBV7-2 to TRBJ2-3, with D perhaps matching TRBD2 (6 bases). The CDR3 contains 15 residues. Germline CDR1 and CDR2: SGHTA and FQGNSA. V dropped 4 bases and J dropped 0 bases, with 11 bases sitting between them. In DNA, the CDR3 is TGTGCCAGCAGCTCGGGAGTCCACAGCACAGATACGCAGTATTTT. Translation: CASSSGVHSTDTQYF.

The chain employs TRBV4-2 and TRBJ1-5; TRBD1 aligns across 9 bases. V lost 0 bases to trimming and J lost 6 bases; unmatched junction nucleotides: 3. Germline CDR1 and CDR2: LGHNA and YNFKEQ. The CDR3 loop spans 15 amino acids. In nucleotides, the CDR3 is TGTGCCAGCAGCCAAGAGGGACAGGGAAGTCAGCCCCAGCATTTT. Protein sequence: CASSQEGQGSQPQHF.

The rearrangement joins TRBV9 to TRBJ2-5, with 7 bases lining up with TRBD1. Germline V gene data show CDR1 as SGDLS and CDR2 as YYNGEE. The J segment lost 2 bases and the V segment lost 0 bases, leaving 4 bases of the junction unmatched. The CDR3 runs to 15 residues. The CDR3 region is CASSVEGALQETQYF. CDR3 nucleotide sequence: TGTGCCAGCAGCGTAGAGGGGGCTCTTCAAGAGACCCAGTACTTC.

This clone was seen more than once but under ten times. The genes are TRBV6-6 and TRBJ1-3; no reliable D call. The CDR3 runs to 10 residues. Germline assignment: CDR1 MNHNY and CDR2 SVGAGI (reference sequence). V lost 6 bases and J 8 bases, leaving 5 bases between the germline ends. The CDR3 region has the DNA TGTGCCAGCAGGCAGGACACCATATATTTT. Translating gives CASRQDTIYF.

The chain is built from TRBV6-6 and TRBJ1-5; a possible D gene is TRBD1 (5 bases). The V and J ends lost 6 bases and 9 bases respectively, with 18 bases between them. Germline V gene sequence: CDR1 MNHNY, CDR2 SVGAGI (reference sequence). The CDR3 runs 14 residues. CDR3 bases: TGTGCCAGCAGCCCGGACAAGCTCTTTTTGCCCCAGCATTTT. Translated: CASSPDKLFLPQHF.

This clone was seen a handful of times. The chain carries TRBV25-1 and TRBJ1-2, with TRBD1 identical over 8 bases. The CDR3 runs 17 residues. V trimming: 1 base; J trimming: 5 bases; junction bases outside the gene matches: 12. Germline V gene data show CDR1 as MGHDK and CDR2 as SYGVNS. CDR3 sequence: CASSESGQGAMAYGYTF. The CDR3 bases are TGTGCCAGCAGTGAATCCGGGCAGGGGGCGATGGCTTATGGCTACACCTTC.

The genes are TRBV7-2 and TRBJ1-1; D ambiguous. V lost 2 bases to trimming and J lost 4 bases, with 14 bases between them. The CDR3 loop spans 15 amino acids. Germline V gene lookup returns CDR1 SGHTA and CDR2 FQGNSA. As DNA, the CDR3 is TGTGCCAGCAGCTTAAGTCTAACAGTGCCCACTGAAGCTTTCTTT. The encoded protein is CASSLSLTVPTEAFF.

DNA of the CDR3: TGTGCCATCGGCAGGACAGCGAACACCGGGGAGCTGTTTTTT. This encodes CAIGRTANTGELFF. The V gene is TRBV10-3, the J gene TRBJ2-2, with D maybe TRBD1 (6 bases). This CDR3 contains 14 residues. The V gene lost 8 bases and the J gene lost 0 bases, with 10 bases spanning the gap. In germline, CDR1 is ENHRY, CDR2 SYGVKD.

This clone was counted between two and nine times. This chain connects TRBV10-3 to TRBJ1-2, with 8 bases identical to TRBD1. The CDR3 consists of 14 residues. The germline gives CDR1 ENHRY, CDR2 SYGVKD. The V and J ends lost 9 bases and 0 bases, in that order; junction bases with no gene match: 6. The DNA of the CDR3 is TGTGCCATGTACAGGGGGGGAGCTAACTATGGCTACACCTTC. As protein: CAMYRGGANYGYTF.

This clone was recorded a few times. This chain connects TRBV4-1 to TRBJ2-2; D uncertain. CDR3 length: 13 amino acids. Germline assignment: CDR1 MGHRA and CDR2 YSYEKL. The V end was cut by 8 bases, the J end by 10 bases, with 17 bases between. CDR3 in amino acids: CASRKQSEKELFF. For the CDR3, the DNA is TGCGCCAGCCGAAAGCAGTCGGAGAAGGAGCTGTTTTTT.

This clone was detected a few times. V usage is TRBV11-3 and J usage is TRBJ1-1, with 7 bases fitting TRBD1. The CDR3 runs 12 residues. V dropped 1 base and J dropped 8; count of bases not matched to a gene: 1. Germline CDR1 SGHNT, CDR2 YENEEA. DNA of the CDR3: TGTGCCAGCAGCTTAGGGGGACAGGAAGCTTTCTTT. Encoded protein: CASSLGGQEAFF.

Concerning this clone: Within the sample, other DNA sequences also encode this same CDR3. The chain employs TRBV23-1 and TRBJ2-7, with a possible D match to TRBD2 (7 bases). TRBV23-1 is an ORF, with its function uncertain. V lost 4 bases and J 5 bases, leaving 18 bases between the germline ends. The CDR3 has 15 residues. This CDR3 reads CASSLPIGGRHEQYF. In DNA form, the CDR3 reads TGCGCCAGCAGTCTACCCATCGGGGGGCGCCACGAGCAGTACTTC.

The chain links TRBV9 to TRBJ1-3; D not resolved. The ends were cut back, 4 bases at V and 4 bases at J, with 21 bases in the middle. Germline lookup yields CDR1 SGDLS and CDR2 YYNGEE. The length of the CDR3 is 17 residues. Written as DNA, the CDR3 is TGTGCCAGCAGCCTACGTGGAGACCGGGAAAGAGGAAACACCATATATTTT. Translating it yields CASSLRGDRERGNTIYF.

J is TRBJ2-2 and V is TRBV10-3, with no clear D. The CDR3 is 15 amino acids. Per the germline V gene, CDR1 is ENHRY and CDR2 is SYGVKD. V was cut by 5 bases and J by 3 bases, with 13 bases left in between. CDR3 DNA sequence: TGTGCCATCAGTCCTTCAGCGATTGACACCGGGGAGCTGTTTTTT. Its protein product is CAISPSAIDTGELFF.

The chain combines TRBV27 with TRBJ2-7, with D tentatively TRBD2 (5 bases). Germline CDR1 reads MNHEY; CDR2 reads SMNVEV (reference sequence). Between the trimmed V and J ends, which lost 1 base and 6 bases, there was a span of 10 bases. The CDR3 is 13 residues long. The CDR3 DNA reads as TGTGCCAGCAGTTTATTTCCTCGGGGCGAGCAGTACTTC. Translated, it gives CASSLFPRGEQYF.

The genes are TRBV6-5 and TRBJ1-4; D uncertain. This CDR3 comprises 15 residues. In germline, CDR1 is MNHEY, CDR2 SVGAGI. V was pared by 2 bases and J by 0 bases, with 7 bases between. The CDR3 here is CASSYSGPTNEKLFF. CDR3 coding DNA: TGTGCCAGCAGTTACAGCGGGCCAACTAATGAAAAACTGTTTTTT.

The gene calls are TRBV27 and TRBJ2-5; 12 bases line up with TRBD2. The J call is doubtful: the DNA matches TRBJ2-7 better. CDR3 length: 15 amino acids. Germline CDR1 is MNHEY and CDR2 is SMNVEV (reference sequence). The CDR3: CASRWETSGSNEQYF. CDR3 nucleotide sequence: TGTGCCAGCAGATGGGAGACTAGCGGGAGCAACGAGCAGTACTTC.

The V gene is TRBV28, the J gene TRBJ1-5; D gene ambiguous. V was cut by 8 bases and J by 4 bases, with 6 bases left in between. Germline loops: CDR1 MDHEN, CDR2 SYDVKM. The CDR3 consists of 11 residues. As DNA, the CDR3 is TGTGCCAGCGCGGGGAATCAGCCCCAGCATTTT. Translated: CASAGNQPQHF.

The chain employs TRBV10-3 and TRBJ1-1; no definite D call. Trimming took 3 bases from V and 1 from J, leaving 9 bases between them. The CDR3 runs 14 residues. Germline V gene data show CDR1 as ENHRY and CDR2 as SYGVKD. The CDR3 DNA is TGTGCCATCAGTGATTACACGTCGAACACTGAAGCTTTCTTT. It translates to CAISDYTSNTEAFF.

The chain couples TRBV4-3 to TRBJ2-2, with D maybe TRBD2 (5 bases). CDR3 length: 13 amino acids. Deletions cut 4 bases from V and 7 bases from J, with 10 bases between. In germline, CDR1 is LGHNA, CDR2 YSLEER. The CDR3 DNA reads TGCGCCAGCAGCCCCGGACTGGGCGGGGAGCTGTTTTTT. Amino acid sequence: CASSPGLGGELFF.

This clone showed up just once. The chain has TRBV4-1 and TRBJ2-1; possible D gene TRBD1, 5 bases. The germline CDR1 and CDR2 sequences are MGHRA and YSYEKL. CDR3 length: 16 residues. The V gene lost 4 bases and the J gene lost 0 bases, with 13 bases spanning the gap. The CDR3 region is CASSPKDIVSYNEQFF. The CDR3 DNA is TGCGCCAGCAGCCCGAAGGACATTGTCTCCTACAATGAGCAGTTCTTC.

The chain employs TRBV11-2 and TRBJ1-1, with 7 bases identical to TRBD1. V shed 5 bases and J 2 bases; nucleotides not matched to a gene: 14. The CDR3 is 17 residues long. Germline V gene sequence: CDR1 SGHAT, CDR2 FQNNGV. CDR3 protein: CASSRPPSRGSNTEAFF. CDR3 nucleotides: TGTGCCAGCAGCCGACCCCCGAGCAGGGGGTCAAACACTGAAGCTTTCTTT. The entire variable domain, with the rest obtained from reference TRBV11-2 and TRBJ1-1, is as follows: EAGVAQSPRYKIIEKRQSVAFWCNPISGHATLYWYQQILGQGPKLLIQFQNNGVVDDSQLPKDRFSAERLKGVDSTLKIQPAKLEDSAVYLCASSRPPSRGSNTEAFFGQGTRLTVV.

This clone has a single count. The rearrangement joins TRBV13 to TRBJ2-3, with a possible D match to TRBD2 (6 bases). V was cut by 2 bases and J by 2 bases, with 11 bases left in between. Looked up from germline, CDR1 is PRHDT and CDR2 is FYEKMQ (reference sequence). The CDR3 has 15 residues. CDR3 bases: TGTGCCAGCAGCTTATCCAGGGAGGACACAGATACGCAGTATTTT. Its protein product is CASSLSREDTDTQYF.

J is TRBJ2-1 and V is TRBV2; tentatively, D is TRBD1 (6 bases). The V gene's germline CDR1 is SNHLY and CDR2 FYNNEI. The CDR3 is made up of 14 amino acids. Between the trimmed V and J ends, which lost 3 bases and 7 bases, there was a span of 13 bases. As DNA, the CDR3 is TGTGCCAGCAGTGATCCACCAGGGGTGAATGAGCAGTTCTTC. The encoded protein is CASSDPPGVNEQFF. Full variable domain (rest looked up from reference TRBV2 and TRBJ2-1): EPEVTQTPSHQVTQMGQEVILRCVPISNHLYFYWYRQILGQKVEFLVSFYNNEISEKSEIFDDQFSVERPDGSNFTLKIRSTKLEDSAMYFCASSDPPGVNEQFFGPGTRLTVL.

The V and J genes are TRBV11-2 and TRBJ2-7, with D perhaps matching TRBD2 (5 bases). The CDR3 totals 15 residues. The germline gives CDR1 SGHAT, CDR2 FQNNGV. The V and J ends lost 0 bases and 6 bases respectively, with 15 bases between them. Here the CDR3 DNA reads TGTGCCAGCAGCTTAGAGCCCGGACGGGGTGGCGAGCAGTACTTC. It encodes CASSLEPGRGGEQYF.

For this clone: The conserved phenylalanine or tryptophan normally closing the CDR3 is absent here, so this likely arose from a read error. The chain links TRBV7-9 to TRBJ1-1; 7 bases map to TRBD1. The length of the CDR3 is 16 residues. In germline, CDR1 is SEHNR, CDR2 FQNEAQ (reference sequence). V dropped 4 bases and J dropped 0; count of bases not matched to a gene: 8. The CDR3 spells CASSSTRTGMNTEAFL. The CDR3 DNA is TGTGCCAGCAGCTCGACTCGGACAGGAATGAACACTGAAGCTTTCCTT.

The chain combines TRBV7-9 with TRBJ2-2; D is undetermined. Germline CDR1 SEHNR, CDR2 FQNEAQ (reference sequence). Trimming shortened V by 1 base and J by 14 bases, and 11 bases separated the two germline ends. This CDR3 has 12 residues. The CDR3 DNA is TGTGCCAGCAGCTTAGTCGGCGGTTCCCTGTTTTTT. Translating gives CASSLVGGSLFF.

The chain uses TRBV5-5 and TRBJ2-7, with 9 bases identical to TRBD1. The V gene's germline CDR1 is SGHKS and CDR2 YYEKEE (reference sequence). Trimming took 4 bases from V and 2 from J; bases not matched to a gene: 7. CDR3 size: 15 residues. This CDR3 reads CASSTYRGLTYEQYF. The CDR3 DNA sequence: TGTGCCAGCAGCACCTACAGGGGGCTAACCTACGAGCAGTACTTC.

V usage is TRBV28 and J usage is TRBJ2-4, with D possibly TRBD2 on 7 matching bases. Between the trimmed V and J ends, which lost 2 bases and 8 bases, there was a span of 13 bases. The CDR3 spans 14 residues. CDR1 and CDR2 from the germline V gene are MDHEN and SYDVKM. The CDR3 protein is CASSLTGGGYIQYF. The CDR3 DNA is TGTGCCAGCAGTTTAACGGGGGGCGGTTACATTCAGTACTTC. The full variable domain, its missing parts supplied by reference TRBV28 and TRBJ2-4, is DVKVTQSSRYLVKRTGEKVFLECVQDMDHENMFWYRQDPGLGLRLIYFSYDVKMKEKGDIPEGYSVSREKKERFSLILESASTNQTSMYLCASSLTGGGYIQYFGAGTRLSVL.

The gene calls are TRBV7-3 and TRBJ2-3, with 10 bases identical to TRBD2. Germline assignment: CDR1 SGHTA and CDR2 FQGTGA. There are 19 residues in the CDR3. V dropped 1 base and J dropped 6; count of bases not matched to a gene: 16. The CDR3 is CASSLIGARAGGPEDTQYF. The DNA for the CDR3 is TGTGCCAGCAGCTTAATCGGGGCTAGAGCGGGAGGGCCAGAGGATACGCAGTATTTT.